The 21 T cell receptor beta chains below were found in one sample sequenced in a study of shared clonotypes between healthy human individuals. TCRdb keeps only in-frame clones here, not all; method: immunoSEQ multiplex PCR. The profile shows about 1.1 million clones, 60% to 85% of them singletons. What was sequenced was memory CD4+ T cells from PBMCs. Subset: CD45RA-negative fraction. Receptors were obtained from a man between 18 and 35 years old in good health. Some clones in this sample may be carry-over from other donors' samples.

This sequence joins TRBV2 and TRBJ1-4; D is unclear. CDR3 length: 13 amino acids. Germline CDR1 SNHLY, CDR2 FYNNEI. V lost 1 base and J lost 7, with 7 bases in between. The CDR3 nucleotides read TGTGCCAGCAGTGAAGGAGACGGTGAAAAACTGTTTTTT. It yields the protein CASSEGDGEKLFF.

This clone was seen at least ten times. Additional DNA sequences in this sample encode the identical CDR3. This chain connects TRBV29-1 to TRBJ1-1; no firm D call. The V end was cut by 7 bases, the J end by 4 bases, with 7 bases between. CDR1 and CDR2 from the germline V gene are SQVTM and ANQGSEA. CDR3 size: 10 residues. The DNA of the CDR3 is TGCAGCGCTCAGACCACTGAAGCTTTCTTT. It encodes CSAQTTEAFF.

The rearrangement links TRBV7-8 to TRBJ2-2, with a possible D match to TRBD2 (5 bases). CDR1 SGHVS and CDR2 FQNEAQ come from the germline V gene. Trimming shortened V by 5 bases and J by 5 bases, and 9 bases separated the two germline ends. This CDR3 contains 13 residues. CDR3 bases: TGTGCCAGCAGCCCTAGAGGGACCGGGGAGCTGTTTTTT. This sequence encodes CASSPRGTGELFF. Complete variable domain (other parts from reference TRBV7-8 and TRBJ2-2): GAGVSQSPRYKVAKRGQDVALRCDPISGHVSLFWYQQALGQGPEFLTYFQNEAQLDKSGLPSDRFFAERPEGSVSTLKIQRTQQEDSAVYLCASSPRGTGELFFGEGSRLTVL.

The chain couples TRBV6-5 to TRBJ1-5, with D unclear. The CDR3 spans 14 residues. Germline V gene lookup returns CDR1 MNHEY and CDR2 SVGAGI. Trimming removed 4 bases at V and 6 bases at J, with 13 bases between. The CDR3 here is CASSSLRATQPQHF. DNA for the CDR3: TGTGCCAGCAGTTCCTTAAGGGCCACTCAGCCCCAGCATTTT.

The V call is TRBV18, the J call TRBJ2-6, with D tentatively TRBD2 (5 bases). The V gene's germline CDR1 is KGHSH and CDR2 LQKENI. This CDR3 is built from 16 residues. The V end lost 6 bases, the J end lost 0 bases, and 12 bases lay between the germline ends. The CDR3 DNA is TGTGCCAGCTCCCCGGGGTCGTTCTCTGGGGCCAACGTCCTGACTTTC. This encodes CASSPGSFSGANVLTF.

Remarks on this clone: Other DNA sequences from this sample encode an identical CDR3 as well. This chain uses TRBV7-9 with TRBJ2-3; 8 bases line up with TRBD1. The CDR3 has 14 residues. V lost 5 bases and J lost 0; bases outside the gene matches: 1. Per the germline V gene, CDR1 is SEHNR and CDR2 is FQNEAQ (reference sequence). CDR3 region: CASSRDRSTDTQYF. The CDR3 DNA is TGTGCCAGCAGCCGGGACAGGAGCACAGATACGCAGTATTTT.

Here the CDR3 DNA reads TGCGCCAGCAGCTCCCTTCCGGGACAATCCGGGGAGCTGTTTTTT. Its protein is CASSSLPGQSGELFF. The rearrangement links TRBV5-1 to TRBJ2-2; D might be TRBD1 (6 bases). The germline CDR1 and CDR2 sequences are SGHRS and YFSETQ. V gave up 3 bases and J gave up 6 bases, with 15 bases separating them. The CDR3 has 15 residues.

Details on this clone: In the same sample, other DNA sequences code for this CDR3. The chain is built from TRBV27 and TRBJ2-3; D unresolved. Germline loops: CDR1 MNHEY, CDR2 SMNVEV (reference sequence). Trimming pared 5 bases from V and 2 bases from J, leaving 5 bases between. This CDR3 is 12 amino acids long. CDR3 protein: CASSPTTDTQYF. CDR3 nucleotide sequence: TGTGCCAGCAGTCCGACCACAGATACGCAGTATTTT.

The DNA of the CDR3 is TGTGCCAGCAGCGCTTTTTCCTATGGCTACACCTTC. This codes for CASSAFSYGYTF. The chain joins TRBV9 to TRBJ1-2; D is unclear. CDR3 length: 12 amino acids. V shed 3 bases and J shed 4 bases, with 7 bases lying between them. CDR1 is SGDLS and CDR2 is YYNGEE in the germline V gene.

The chain combines TRBV5-1 with TRBJ2-1, with TRBD2 matching 9 bases. CDR1 is SGHRS, CDR2 YFSETQ, per germline. J gave up 5 bases and V 4 bases, and 7 bases lay outside the gene matches. This CDR3 region has 15 residues. The CDR3 region is CASSVGLAGNNEQFF. The CDR3 coding sequence is TGCGCCAGCAGCGTAGGGCTAGCGGGGAACAATGAGCAGTTCTTC.

The rearrangement joins TRBV6-1 to TRBJ1-5, with D possibly matching TRBD1 (5 bases). The V and J ends lost 7 bases and 3 bases respectively, with 10 bases between them. CDR3 length equals 13 residues. CDR1 is MNHNS, CDR2 SASEGT, per germline. This CDR3 reads CASTGTYNQPQHF. CDR3 nucleotide sequence: TGTGCCAGCACTGGGACCTACAATCAGCCCCAGCATTTT.

In regard to this clone: Other nucleotide sequences in the sample specify the same CDR3. This chain joins TRBV7-2 and TRBJ1-5; D is perhaps TRBD1 (5 bases). The CDR3 covers 13 residues. Germline-derived CDR1 and CDR2 are SGHTA and FQGNSA. V was clipped by 4 bases and J by 5 bases, with 9 bases between them. Written as DNA, the CDR3 is TGTGCCAGCAGCTATGCGGGGGATCAGCCCCAGCATTTT. Amino acid sequence: CASSYAGDQPQHF.

The chain employs TRBV18 and TRBJ2-7, with 9 bases identical to TRBD1. Germline V lookup: CDR1 KGHSH, CDR2 LQKENI. The CDR3 length is 16 residues. V dropped 3 bases and J dropped 6; count of bases not matched to a gene: 12. CDR3 residues: CASSPQQGAFSSEQYF. CDR3 coding DNA: TGTGCCAGCTCACCTCAACAGGGGGCGTTTTCGAGCGAGCAGTACTTC.

With regard to this clone: The CDR3 end shows no conserved phenylalanine or tryptophan, and so a read error is likely. The V call is TRBV7-9, the J call TRBJ1-2, with 8 bases fitting TRBD1. The germline V gene has CDR1 SEHNR and CDR2 FQNEAQ (reference sequence). The CDR3 length is 12 residues. V shed 4 bases and J 8 bases; nucleotides not matched to a gene: 3. CDR3 in amino acids: CASSSGTGGYTL. CDR3 nucleotide sequence: TGTGCCAGCAGCTCCGGGACAGGCGGCTACACCCTC.

The rearrangement joins TRBV19 to TRBJ1-5, with 8 bases lining up with TRBD1. The germline V gene has CDR1 LNHDA and CDR2 SQIVND (reference sequence). CDR3 length equals 13 residues. V was pared by 4 bases and J by 6 bases, with 2 bases of the junction left unmatched. Here the CDR3 reads CASSRQGAQPQHF. CDR3 coding DNA: TGTGCCAGTAGTAGGCAGGGGGCTCAGCCCCAGCATTTT. Complete variable domain (other parts from reference TRBV19 and TRBJ1-5): DGGITQSPKYLFRKEGQNVTLSCEQNLNHDAMYWYRQDPGQGLRLIYYSQIVNDFQKGDIAEGYSVSREKKESFPLTVTSAQKNPTAFYLCASSRQGAQPQHFGDGTRLSIL.

The chain is built from TRBV5-1 and TRBJ2-7, with D possibly being TRBD1 (5 bases). The end of the DNA aligns better with TRBJ2-1, so the J call may be wrong. This CDR3 has 12 amino acids. Germline CDR1 SGHRS, CDR2 YFSETQ. Here the CDR3 DNA reads TGCGCCAGCAGCAGGGGAAGAATCGGGCAGTTCTTC. Translation gives CASSRGRIGQFF.

The chain couples TRBV28 to TRBJ2-1; a weak D match, TRBD1 (5 bases). Germline V gene sequence: CDR1 MDHEN, CDR2 SYDVKM. The CDR3 extends over 14 amino acids. Trimming removed 6 bases from V and 9 bases from J, with 18 bases in between. As DNA, the CDR3 is TGTGCCAGCAGGGGGCAGAGCTTTCTCGGTGAGCAGTTCTTC. Translated, it gives CASRGQSFLGEQFF.

This clone was counted between two and nine times. CDR3: CASSLGSVTGELFF. CDR3 nucleotide sequence: TGCGCCAGCAGCTTGGGCTCCGTGACCGGGGAGCTGTTTTTT. The rearrangement joins TRBV5-1 to TRBJ2-2, with D unclear. This CDR3 is 14 amino acids long. The V and J ends lost 0 bases and 5 bases respectively, with 8 bases between them. The germline CDR1 and CDR2 sequences are SGHRS and YFSETQ.

This clone was observed once. This chain connects TRBV4-3 to TRBJ1-1; TRBD1 matches at 10 bases. V was pared by 5 bases and J by 3 bases, with 6 bases of the junction left unmatched. The CDR3 has 15 residues. The V gene's germline CDR1 is LGHNA and CDR2 YSLEER. This CDR3 reads CASSSRTGGYTEAFF. CDR3 DNA sequence: TGCGCCAGCAGCTCCCGGACAGGGGGATACACTGAAGCTTTCTTT.

Only a few counts were recorded for this clone. The gene calls are TRBV19 and TRBJ2-1; TRBD2 matches 7 bases. V shed 3 bases and J 1 base; nucleotides not matched to a gene: 9. Germline values: CDR1 LNHDA, CDR2 SQIVND (reference sequence). This CDR3 region has 17 residues. The CDR3 DNA reads TGTGCCAGTAGTATGGTGGGAGGGATCCTTTCCTACAATGAGCAGTTCTTC. It yields the protein CASSMVGGILSYNEQFF. Full variable domain (outside the CDR3, taken from reference TRBV19 and TRBJ2-1): DGGITQSPKYLFRKEGQNVTLSCEQNLNHDAMYWYRQDPGQGLRLIYYSQIVNDFQKGDIAEGYSVSREKKESFPLTVTSAQKNPTAFYLCASSMVGGILSYNEQFFGPGTRLTVL.

The chain recombines TRBV5-4 with TRBJ2-7, with D unclear. The CDR3 runs 15 residues. Germline V lookup: CDR1 SGHNT, CDR2 YYREEE (reference sequence). The V end lost 0 bases, the J end lost 3 bases, and 13 bases lay between the germline ends. CDR3 sequence reads: CASSLGANQVYEQYF. In nucleotides, the CDR3 is TGTGCCAGCAGCTTGGGAGCGAACCAAGTCTACGAGCAGTACTTC.